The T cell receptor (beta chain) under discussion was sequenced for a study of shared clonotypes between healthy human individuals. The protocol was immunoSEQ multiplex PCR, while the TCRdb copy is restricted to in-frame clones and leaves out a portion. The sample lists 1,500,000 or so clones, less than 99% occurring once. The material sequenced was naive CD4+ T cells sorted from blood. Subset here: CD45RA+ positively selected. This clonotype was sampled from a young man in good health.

Written as DNA, the CDR3 is TGTGCTAGTGCCCTCGAGGCCATCGGGGAGCTGTTTTTT. Its translation is CASALEAIGELFF. This chain uses TRBV12-5 with TRBJ2-2; no reliable D call. The germline V and J ends were trimmed by 7 bases and 7 bases, with 13 bases remaining between them. The CDR3 spans 13 residues. Germline-derived CDR1 and CDR2 are LGHNT and FRNRAP.